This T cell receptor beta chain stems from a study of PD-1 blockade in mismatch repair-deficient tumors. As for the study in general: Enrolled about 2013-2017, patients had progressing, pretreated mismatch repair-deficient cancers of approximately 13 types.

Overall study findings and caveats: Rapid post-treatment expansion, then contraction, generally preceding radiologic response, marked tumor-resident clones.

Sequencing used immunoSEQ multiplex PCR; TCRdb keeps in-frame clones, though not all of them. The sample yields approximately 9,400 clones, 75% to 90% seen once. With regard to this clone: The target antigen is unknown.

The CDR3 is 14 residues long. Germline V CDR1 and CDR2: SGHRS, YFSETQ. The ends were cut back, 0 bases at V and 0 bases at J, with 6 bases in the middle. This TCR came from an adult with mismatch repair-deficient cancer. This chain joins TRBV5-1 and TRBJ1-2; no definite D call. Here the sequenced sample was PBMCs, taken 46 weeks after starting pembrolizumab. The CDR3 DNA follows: TGCGCCAGCAGCTTGGGTTCAGCTAACTATGGCTACACCTTC. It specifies CASSLGSANYGYTF. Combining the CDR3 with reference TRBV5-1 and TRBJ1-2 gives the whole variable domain KAGVTQTPRYLIKTRGQQVTLSCSPISGHRSVSWYQQTPGQGLQFLFEYFSETQRNKGNFPGRFSGRQFSNSRSEMNVSTLELGDSALYLCASSLGSANYGYTFGSGTRLTVV.